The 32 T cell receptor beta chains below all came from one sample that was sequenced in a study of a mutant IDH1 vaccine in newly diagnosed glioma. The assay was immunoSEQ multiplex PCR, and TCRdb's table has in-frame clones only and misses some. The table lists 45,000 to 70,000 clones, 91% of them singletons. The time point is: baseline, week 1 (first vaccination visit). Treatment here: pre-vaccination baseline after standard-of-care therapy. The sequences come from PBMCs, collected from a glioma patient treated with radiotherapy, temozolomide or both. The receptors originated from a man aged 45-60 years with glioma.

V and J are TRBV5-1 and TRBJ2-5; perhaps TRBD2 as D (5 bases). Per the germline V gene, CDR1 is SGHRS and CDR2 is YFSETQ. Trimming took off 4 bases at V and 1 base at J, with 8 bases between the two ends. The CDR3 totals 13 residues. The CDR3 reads CASSEGSQETQYF. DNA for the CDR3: TGCGCCAGCAGCGAGGGTAGCCAAGAGACCCAGTACTTC.

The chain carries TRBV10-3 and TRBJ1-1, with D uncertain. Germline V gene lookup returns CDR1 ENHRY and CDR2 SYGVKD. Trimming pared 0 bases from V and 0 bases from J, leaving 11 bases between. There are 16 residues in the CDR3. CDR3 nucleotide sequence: TGTGCCATCAGTGAGTCTAAGGGCCCTGTGAACACTGAAGCTTTCTTT. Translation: CAISESKGPVNTEAFF.

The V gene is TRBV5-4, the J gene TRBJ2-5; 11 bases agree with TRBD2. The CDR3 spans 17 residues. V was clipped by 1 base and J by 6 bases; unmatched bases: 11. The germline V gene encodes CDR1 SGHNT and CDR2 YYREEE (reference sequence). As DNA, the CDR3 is TGTGCCAGCAGCTTGCCCCCCGCGGCTAGCGGGGGGCAGACCCAGTACTTC. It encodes CASSLPPAASGGQTQYF.

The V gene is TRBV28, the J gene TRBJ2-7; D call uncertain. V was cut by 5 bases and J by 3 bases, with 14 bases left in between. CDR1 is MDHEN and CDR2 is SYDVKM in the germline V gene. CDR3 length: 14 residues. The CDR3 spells CASSTGPEVYEQYF. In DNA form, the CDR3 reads TGTGCCAGCAGTACCGGCCCTGAGGTCTACGAGCAGTACTTC. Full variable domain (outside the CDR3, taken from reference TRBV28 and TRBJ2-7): DVKVTQSSRYLVKRTGEKVFLECVQDMDHENMFWYRQDPGLGLRLIYFSYDVKMKEKGDIPEGYSVSREKKERFSLILESASTNQTSMYLCASSTGPEVYEQYFGPGTRLTVT.

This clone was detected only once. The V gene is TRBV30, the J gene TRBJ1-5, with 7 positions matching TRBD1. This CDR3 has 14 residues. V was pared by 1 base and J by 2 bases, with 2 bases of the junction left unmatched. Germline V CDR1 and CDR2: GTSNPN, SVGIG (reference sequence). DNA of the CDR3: TGTGCCTGGAGTGATGACAGGGGCAATCAGCCCCAGCATTTT. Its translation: CAWSDDRGNQPQHF. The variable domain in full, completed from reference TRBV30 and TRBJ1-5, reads SQTIHQWPATLVQPVGSPLSLECTVEGTSNPNLYWYRQAAGRGLQLLFYSVGIGQISSEVPQNLSASRPQDRQFILSSKKLLLSDSGFYLCAWSDDRGNQPQHFGDGTRLSIL.

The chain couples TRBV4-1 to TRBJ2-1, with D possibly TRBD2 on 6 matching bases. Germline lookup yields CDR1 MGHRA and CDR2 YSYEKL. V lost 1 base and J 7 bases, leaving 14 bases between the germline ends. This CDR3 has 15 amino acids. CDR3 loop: CASSQADAGWNEQFF. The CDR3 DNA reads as TGCGCCAGCAGCCAAGCGGACGCGGGGTGGAATGAGCAGTTCTTC.

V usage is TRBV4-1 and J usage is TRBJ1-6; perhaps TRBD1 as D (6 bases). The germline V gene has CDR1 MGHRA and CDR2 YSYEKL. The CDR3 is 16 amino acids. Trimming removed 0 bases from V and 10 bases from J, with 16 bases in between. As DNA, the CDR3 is TGCGCCAGCAGCCAAGATCTAGGAACAGGGCAATCACCCCTCCACTTT. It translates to CASSQDLGTGQSPLHF.

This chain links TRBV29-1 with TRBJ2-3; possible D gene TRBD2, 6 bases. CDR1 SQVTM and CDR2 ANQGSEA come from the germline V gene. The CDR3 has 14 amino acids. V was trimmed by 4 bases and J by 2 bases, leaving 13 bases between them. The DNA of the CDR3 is TGCAGCGTTGCGGGACTGATTTTCACAGATACGCAGTATTTT. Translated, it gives CSVAGLIFTDTQYF.

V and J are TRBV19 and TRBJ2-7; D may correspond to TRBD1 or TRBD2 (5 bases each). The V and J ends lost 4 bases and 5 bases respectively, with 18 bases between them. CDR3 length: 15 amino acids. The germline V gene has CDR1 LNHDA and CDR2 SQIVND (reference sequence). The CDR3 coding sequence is TGTGCCAGTAGTAAGTCCCTTGGGGGTTGGAACGAGCAGTACTTC. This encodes CASSKSLGGWNEQYF.

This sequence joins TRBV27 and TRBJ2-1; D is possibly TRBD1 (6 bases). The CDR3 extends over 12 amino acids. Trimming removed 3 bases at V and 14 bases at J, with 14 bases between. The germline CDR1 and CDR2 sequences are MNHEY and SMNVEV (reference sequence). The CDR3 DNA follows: TGTGCCAGCAGTTTCCCCAGGGGACCGAAGTTCTTC. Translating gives CASSFPRGPKFF.

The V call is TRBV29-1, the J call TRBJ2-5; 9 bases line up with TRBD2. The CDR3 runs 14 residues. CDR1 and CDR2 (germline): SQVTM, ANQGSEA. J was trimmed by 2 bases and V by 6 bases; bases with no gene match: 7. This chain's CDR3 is CSVLAGVRQETQYF. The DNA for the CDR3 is TGCAGCGTCTTAGCGGGAGTGAGGCAAGAGACCCAGTACTTC.

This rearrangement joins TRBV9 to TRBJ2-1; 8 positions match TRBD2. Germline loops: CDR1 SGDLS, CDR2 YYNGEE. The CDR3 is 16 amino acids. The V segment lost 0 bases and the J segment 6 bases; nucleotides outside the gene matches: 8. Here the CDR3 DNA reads TGTGCCAGCAGCGTAGTGAGCGGGGGTCCCTCCAATGAGCAGTTCTTC. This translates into CASSVVSGGPSNEQFF.

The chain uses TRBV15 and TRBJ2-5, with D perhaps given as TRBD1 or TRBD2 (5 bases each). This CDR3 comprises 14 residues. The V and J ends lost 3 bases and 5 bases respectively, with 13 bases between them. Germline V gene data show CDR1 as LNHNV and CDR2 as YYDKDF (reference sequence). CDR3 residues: CATSRAGTQETQYF. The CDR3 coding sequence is TGTGCCACCAGCAGGGCAGGGACCCAGGAGACCCAGTACTTC.

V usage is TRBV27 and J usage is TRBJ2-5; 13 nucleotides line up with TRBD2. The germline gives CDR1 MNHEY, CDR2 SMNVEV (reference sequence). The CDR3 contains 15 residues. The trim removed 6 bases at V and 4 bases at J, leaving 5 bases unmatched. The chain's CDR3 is CASSKGLAGVETQYF. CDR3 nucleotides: TGTGCCAGCAGCAAAGGACTAGCGGGGGTAGAGACCCAGTACTTC.

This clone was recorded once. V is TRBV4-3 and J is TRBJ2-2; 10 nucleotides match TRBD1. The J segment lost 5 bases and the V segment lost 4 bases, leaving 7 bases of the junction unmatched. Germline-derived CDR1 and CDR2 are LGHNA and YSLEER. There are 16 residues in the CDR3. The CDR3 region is CASSPMGTGETGELFF. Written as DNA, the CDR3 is TGCGCCAGCAGCCCGATGGGGACAGGGGAAACCGGGGAGCTGTTTTTT.

The CDR3 here is CASSRLAGGQGEQYF. The DNA of the CDR3 is TGCGCCAGCAGCCGACTAGCGGGGGGGCAAGGCGAGCAGTACTTC. The chain joins TRBV5-1 to TRBJ2-7, with TRBD2 matching 14 bases. The CDR3 is 15 amino acids. In germline, CDR1 is SGHRS, CDR2 YFSETQ. With 4 bases clipped from V and 6 bases from J, the junction kept 6 bases outside the gene matches.

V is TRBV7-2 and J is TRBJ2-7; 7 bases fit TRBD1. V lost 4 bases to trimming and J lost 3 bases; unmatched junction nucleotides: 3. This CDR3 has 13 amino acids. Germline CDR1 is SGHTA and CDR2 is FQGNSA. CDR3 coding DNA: TGTGCCAGCAGCTGGGGACAGTTCTACGAGCAGTACTTC. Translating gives CASSWGQFYEQYF.

This chain's CDR3 is CASRAGTGSYEQYF. CDR3 coding DNA: TGTGCCAGCAGAGCCGGGACAGGATCCTACGAGCAGTACTTC. V usage is TRBV7-9 and J usage is TRBJ2-7; TRBD1 matches at 8 bases. V shed 6 bases, J shed 1 base, and the junction held 5 bases outside the gene matches. Germline V gives CDR1 SEHNR, CDR2 FQNEAQ (reference sequence). The CDR3 contains 14 residues.

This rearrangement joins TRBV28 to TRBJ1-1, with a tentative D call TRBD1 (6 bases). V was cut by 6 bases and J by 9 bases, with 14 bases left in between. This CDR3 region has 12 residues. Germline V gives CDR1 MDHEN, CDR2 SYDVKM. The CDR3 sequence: CASSGDRRKAFF. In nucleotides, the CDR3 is TGTGCCAGCAGCGGAGACAGGAGAAAAGCTTTCTTT.

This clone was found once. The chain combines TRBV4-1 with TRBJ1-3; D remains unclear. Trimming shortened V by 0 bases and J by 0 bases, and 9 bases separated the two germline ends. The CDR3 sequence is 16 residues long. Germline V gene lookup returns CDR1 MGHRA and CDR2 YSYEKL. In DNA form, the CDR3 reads TGCGCCAGCAGCCAAGAGGGAAGAACCTCTGGAAACACCATATATTTT. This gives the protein CASSQEGRTSGNTIYF.

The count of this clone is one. CDR3 sequence (DNA): TGTGCCAGCAGCTTAACAGGGGGCCCATCCTACGAGCAGTACTTC. Protein: CASSLTGGPSYEQYF. This sequence joins TRBV7-9 and TRBJ2-7, with 9 bases that match TRBD1. Germline values: CDR1 SEHNR, CDR2 FQNEAQ (reference sequence). The CDR3 length is 15 residues. V dropped 2 bases and J dropped 1; count of bases not matched to a gene: 3.

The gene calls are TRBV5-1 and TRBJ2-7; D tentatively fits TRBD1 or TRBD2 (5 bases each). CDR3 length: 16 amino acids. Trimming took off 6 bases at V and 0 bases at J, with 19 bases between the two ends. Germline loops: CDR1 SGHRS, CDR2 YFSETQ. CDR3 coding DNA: TGCGCCAGCAATTGGGGAGCCCGGGACGGCTCCTACGAGCAGTACTTC. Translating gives CASNWGARDGSYEQYF.

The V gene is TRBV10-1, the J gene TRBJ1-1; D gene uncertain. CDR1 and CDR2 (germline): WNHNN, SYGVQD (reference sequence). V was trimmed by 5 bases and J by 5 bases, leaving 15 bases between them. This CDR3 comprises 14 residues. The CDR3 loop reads CASSNNRAVTEAFF. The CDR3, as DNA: TGCGCCAGCAGTAACAACCGGGCTGTGACTGAAGCTTTCTTT.

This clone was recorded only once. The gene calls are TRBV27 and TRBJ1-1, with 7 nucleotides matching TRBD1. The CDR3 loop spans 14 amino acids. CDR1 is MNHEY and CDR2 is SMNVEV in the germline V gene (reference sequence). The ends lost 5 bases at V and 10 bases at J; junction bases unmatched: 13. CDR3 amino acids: CASSPNRNRGGAFF. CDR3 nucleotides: TGTGCCAGCAGTCCCAACCGAAACAGGGGTGGAGCTTTCTTT.

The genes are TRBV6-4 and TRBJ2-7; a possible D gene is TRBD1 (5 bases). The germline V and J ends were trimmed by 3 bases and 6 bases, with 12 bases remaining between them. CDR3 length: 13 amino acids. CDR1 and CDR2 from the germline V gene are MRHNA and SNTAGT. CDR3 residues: CASSEQGNGEQYF. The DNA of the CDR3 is TGTGCCAGCAGTGAGCAGGGAAATGGCGAGCAGTACTTC.

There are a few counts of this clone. The CDR3 is CASRRGGETQYF. CDR3 nucleotides: TGTGCTTCCCGGCGGGGCGGAGAGACCCAGTACTTC. This chain links TRBV30 with TRBJ2-5, with D possibly matching TRBD2 (6 bases). In germline, CDR1 is GTSNPN, CDR2 SVGIG (reference sequence). The CDR3 loop spans 12 amino acids.

The CDR3 nucleotides are TGTGCCAGTAGTAACCTAGCGGGAGCAGGTGAGCAGTTCTTC. Encoded protein: CASSNLAGAGEQFF. J is TRBJ2-1 and V is TRBV19, with 10 positions matching TRBD2. Germline V CDR1 and CDR2: LNHDA, SQIVND (reference sequence). This CDR3 has 14 residues. Trimming at V came to 4 bases and at J to 9 bases, leaving 6 bases not matched to a gene.

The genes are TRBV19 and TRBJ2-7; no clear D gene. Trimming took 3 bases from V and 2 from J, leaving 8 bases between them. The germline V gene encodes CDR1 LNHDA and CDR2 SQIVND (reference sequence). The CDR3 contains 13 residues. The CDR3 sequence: CASSIGPAYEQYF. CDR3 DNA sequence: TGTGCCAGTAGTATCGGGCCAGCCTACGAGCAGTACTTC.

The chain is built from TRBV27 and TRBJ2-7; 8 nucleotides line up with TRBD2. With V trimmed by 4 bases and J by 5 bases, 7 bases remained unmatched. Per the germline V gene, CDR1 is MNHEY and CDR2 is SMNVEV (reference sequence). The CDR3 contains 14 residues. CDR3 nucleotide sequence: TGTGCCAGCAGTTACCGGGGGGGCCATCACGAGCAGTACTTC. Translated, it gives CASSYRGGHHEQYF.

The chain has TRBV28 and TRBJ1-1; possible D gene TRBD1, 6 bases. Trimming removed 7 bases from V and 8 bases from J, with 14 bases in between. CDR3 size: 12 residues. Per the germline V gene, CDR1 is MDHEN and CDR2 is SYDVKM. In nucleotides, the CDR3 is TGTGCCAGCACCCTGGGGGCAGGGGAAGCTTTCTTT. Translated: CASTLGAGEAFF.

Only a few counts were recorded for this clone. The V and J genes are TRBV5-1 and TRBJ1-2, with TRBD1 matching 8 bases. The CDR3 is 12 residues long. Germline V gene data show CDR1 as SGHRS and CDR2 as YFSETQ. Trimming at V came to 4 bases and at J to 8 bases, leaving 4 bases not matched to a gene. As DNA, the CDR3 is TGCGCCAGCAGCCCTGGACAGGGCGGCTACACCTTC. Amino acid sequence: CASSPGQGGYTF.

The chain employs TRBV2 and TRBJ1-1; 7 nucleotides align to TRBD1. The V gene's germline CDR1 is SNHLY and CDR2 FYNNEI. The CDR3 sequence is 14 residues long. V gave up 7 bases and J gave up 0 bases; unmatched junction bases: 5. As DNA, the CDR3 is TGTGCCAGCAACCTACAGGGGATGAACACTGAAGCTTTCTTT. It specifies CASNLQGMNTEAFF.